These T cell receptor beta chains were read from a single sample in a study of blood T cell repertoires in COVID-19. Clones were read by immunoSEQ multiplex PCR, and TCRdb kept only the in-frame ones, dropping some. This table holds tens of thousands of clones, 80% found once. Specimen: peripheral blood. The receptors shown here come from a human donor in a cohort sampled during active COVID-19. Both conserved end residues are part of each CDR3. A D gene is named only where the DNA matches it firmly. Not all rows give a size; the values are once, few, many and, for expanded clones, a class.

j_call,clone_size,d_call,v_call,cdr3_aa,cdr3_nt
TRBJ1-4,few,.,TRBV25-1,CASSEYSGLPTNEKLFF,TGTGCCAGCAGTGAATATTCAGGGTTGCCCACTAATGAAAAACTGTTTTTT
TRBJ2-3,.,TRBD1,TRBV5-1,CASRWTGRDTQYF,TGCGCCAGCAGGTGGACAGGGAGAGATACGCAGTATTTT
TRBJ1-6,.,.,TRBV10-3,CAISVRSGDSPLHF,TGTGCCATCAGTGTGCGCTCCGGGGATTCACCCCTCCACTTT
TRBJ2-2,.,.,TRBV28,CASRTGTFNTGELFF,TGTGCCAGCAGGACCGGGACATTTAACACCGGGGAGCTGTTTTTT
TRBJ1-1,once,.,TRBV4-2,CASSQDRVNTEAFF,TGTGCCAGCAGCCAAGACAGGGTGAACACTGAAGCTTTCTTT
TRBJ1-6,.,TRBD1,TRBV7-2,CASAGQSIYSPLHF,TGTGCCAGCGCGGGACAGTCGATTTACTCACCCCTCCACTTT
TRBJ2-7,.,.,TRBV6-1,CASSAGHSGQLRGYEQYF,TGTGCCAGCAGTGCCGGCCATTCTGGACAACTTAGGGGCTACGAGCAGTACTTC
TRBJ1-2,.,TRBD1,TRBV5-1,CASSLGTGGADGCTF,TGCGCCAGCAGCTTGGGGACAGGGGGGGCCGATGGCTGCACCTTC
TRBJ2-5,few,.,TRBV5-5,CASSSSPGYQETQYF,TGTGCCAGCAGCTCTTCCCCAGGGTACCAAGAGACCCAGTACTTC
TRBJ2-1,.,.,TRBV7-9,CASSFSGSYNEQFF,TGTGCCAGCAGCTTTTCAGGCTCCTACAATGAGCAGTTCTTC
TRBJ1-2,.,.,TRBV18,CASSPQGSNGYTF,TGTGCCAGCTCACCCCAGGGATCCAATGGCTACACCTTC
TRBJ2-5,.,TRBD2,TRBV6-6,CASSLGGGGETQYF,TGTGCCAGCAGCCTCGGGGGGGGCGGGGAGACCCAGTACTTC
TRBJ2-3,.,.,TRBV30,CAWGRGSHGTDTQYF,TGTGCCTGGGGAAGGGGCAGCCACGGGACAGATACGCAGTATTTT
TRBJ1-1,.,.,TRBV27,CASSLSQELWTEAFF,TGTGCCAGCAGTCTCTCACAGGAATTATGGACTGAAGCTTTCTTT
TRBJ1-1,.,.,TRBV7-2,CASTLGPNTEAFF,TGTGCCAGCACTCTGGGCCCGAACACTGAAGCTTTCTTT
TRBJ1-1,.,TRBD1,TRBV6-5,CASSPRDRGHTEAFF,TGTGCCAGCAGTCCCCGGGACAGGGGGCACACTGAAGCTTTCTTT
TRBJ2-3,.,TRBD2,TRBV9,CASSVGGTSGQRTDTQYF,TGTGCCAGCAGCGTAGGTGGAACTAGCGGGCAGCGCACAGATACGCAGTATTTT
TRBJ2-3,.,TRBD1,TRBV30,CAWSVSGRGQGDTQYF,TGTGCCTGGAGTGTATCCGGCAGGGGGCAGGGAGATACGCAGTATTTT
TRBJ2-7,.,.,TRBV19,CATPGAGADYYEQYF,TGTGCCACCCCCGGGGCGGGGGCCGATTACTACGAGCAGTACTTC
TRBJ1-5,.,.,TRBV9,CASSPGAGQPQHF,TGTGCCAGCAGCCCAGGGGCGGGTCAGCCCCAGCATTTT